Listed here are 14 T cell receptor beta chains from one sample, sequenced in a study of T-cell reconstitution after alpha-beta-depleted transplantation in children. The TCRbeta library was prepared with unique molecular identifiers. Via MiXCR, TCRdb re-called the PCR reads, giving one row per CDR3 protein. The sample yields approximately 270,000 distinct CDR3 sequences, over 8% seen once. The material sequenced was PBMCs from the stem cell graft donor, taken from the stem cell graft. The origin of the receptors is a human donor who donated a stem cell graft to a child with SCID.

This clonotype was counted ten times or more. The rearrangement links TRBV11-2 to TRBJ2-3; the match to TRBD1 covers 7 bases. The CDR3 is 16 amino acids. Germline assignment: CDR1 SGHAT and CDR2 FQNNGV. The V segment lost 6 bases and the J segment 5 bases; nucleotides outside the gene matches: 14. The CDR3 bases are TGTGCCAGCAGTATTACAGGGGATTTTATCATAGATACGCAGTATTTT. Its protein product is CASSITGDFIIDTQYF.

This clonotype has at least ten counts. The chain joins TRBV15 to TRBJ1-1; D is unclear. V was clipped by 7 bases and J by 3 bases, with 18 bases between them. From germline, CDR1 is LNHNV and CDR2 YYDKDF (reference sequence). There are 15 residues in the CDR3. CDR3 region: CATTDERRWDTEAFF. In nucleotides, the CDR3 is TGTGCCACCACCGATGAGAGGCGGTGGGACACTGAAGCTTTCTTT.

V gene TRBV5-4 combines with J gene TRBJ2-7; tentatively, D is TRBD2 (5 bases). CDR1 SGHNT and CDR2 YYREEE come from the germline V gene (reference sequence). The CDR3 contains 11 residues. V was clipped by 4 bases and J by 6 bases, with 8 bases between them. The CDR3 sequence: CASSAGGEQYF. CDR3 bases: TGTGCCAGCAGCGCGGGCGGCGAGCAGTACTTC.

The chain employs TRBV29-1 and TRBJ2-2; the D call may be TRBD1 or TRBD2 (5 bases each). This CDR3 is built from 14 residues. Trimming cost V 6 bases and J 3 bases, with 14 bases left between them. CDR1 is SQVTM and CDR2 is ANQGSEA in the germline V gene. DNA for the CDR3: TGCAGCGTAGAAAGGGACGGATACACCGGGGAGCTGTTTTTT. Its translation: CSVERDGYTGELFF.

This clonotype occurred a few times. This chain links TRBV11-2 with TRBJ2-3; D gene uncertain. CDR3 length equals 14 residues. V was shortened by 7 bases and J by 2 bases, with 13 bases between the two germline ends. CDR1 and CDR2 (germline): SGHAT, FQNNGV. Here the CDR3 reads CASITGPNTDTQYF. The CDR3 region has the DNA TGTGCCAGCATCACTGGCCCGAACACAGATACGCAGTATTTT.

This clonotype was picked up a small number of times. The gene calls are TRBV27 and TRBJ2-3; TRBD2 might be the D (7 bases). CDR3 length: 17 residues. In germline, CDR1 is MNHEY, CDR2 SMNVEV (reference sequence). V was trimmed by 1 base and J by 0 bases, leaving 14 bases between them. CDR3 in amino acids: CASSLLPGGPSTDTQYF. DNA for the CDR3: TGTGCCAGCAGTTTATTACCCGGGGGGCCCAGCACAGATACGCAGTATTTT.

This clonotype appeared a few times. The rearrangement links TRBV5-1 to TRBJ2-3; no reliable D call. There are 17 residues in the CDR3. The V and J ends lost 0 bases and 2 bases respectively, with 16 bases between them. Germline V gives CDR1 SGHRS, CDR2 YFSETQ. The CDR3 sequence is CASSLDVGLGITDTQYF. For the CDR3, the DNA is TGCGCCAGCAGCTTGGACGTGGGTTTGGGGATCACAGATACGCAGTATTTT.

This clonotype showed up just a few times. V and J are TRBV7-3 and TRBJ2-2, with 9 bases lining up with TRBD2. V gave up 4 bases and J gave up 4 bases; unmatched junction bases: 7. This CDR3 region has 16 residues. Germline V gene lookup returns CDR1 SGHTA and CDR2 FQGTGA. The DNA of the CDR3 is TGTGCCAGCAGCTCCCTAGCGGGGTTAACCACCGGGGAGCTGTTTTTT. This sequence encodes CASSSLAGLTTGELFF.

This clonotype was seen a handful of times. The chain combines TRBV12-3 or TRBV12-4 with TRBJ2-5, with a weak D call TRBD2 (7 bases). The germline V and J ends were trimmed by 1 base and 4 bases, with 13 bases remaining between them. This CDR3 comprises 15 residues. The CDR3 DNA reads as TGTGCCAGCAGTTTAGGTGGGGGGGCCACAGAGACCCAGTACTTC. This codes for CASSLGGGATETQYF.

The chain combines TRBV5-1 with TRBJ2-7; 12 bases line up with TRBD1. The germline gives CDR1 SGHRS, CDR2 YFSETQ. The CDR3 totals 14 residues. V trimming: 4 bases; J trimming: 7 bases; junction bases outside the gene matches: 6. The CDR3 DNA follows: TGCGCCAGCAGCGAGGGACAGGGGGCGCTGGAGCAGTACTTC. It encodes CASSEGQGALEQYF.

The CDR3, as DNA: TGTGCCAGCTCACCCAGTTGGGCAGAGTCCTACGAGCAGTACTTC. Residues: CASSPSWAESYEQYF. This rearrangement joins TRBV18 to TRBJ2-7; D call uncertain. Germline CDR1 is KGHSH and CDR2 is LQKENI. The CDR3 is 15 amino acids. V was cut by 3 bases and J by 1 base, with 13 bases left in between.

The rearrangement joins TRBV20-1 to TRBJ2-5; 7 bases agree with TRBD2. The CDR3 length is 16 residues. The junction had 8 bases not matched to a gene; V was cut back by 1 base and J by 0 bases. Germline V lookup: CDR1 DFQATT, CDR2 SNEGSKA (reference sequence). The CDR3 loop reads CSARAWGGSYQETQYF. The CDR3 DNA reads TGCAGTGCTAGAGCCTGGGGGGGGTCGTACCAAGAGACCCAGTACTTC.

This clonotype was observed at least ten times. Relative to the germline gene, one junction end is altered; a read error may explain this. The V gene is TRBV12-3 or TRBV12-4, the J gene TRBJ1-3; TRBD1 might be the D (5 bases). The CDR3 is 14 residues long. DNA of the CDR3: TGTGCCAGCAGCTTAGGGGTCTCTGGAAACACCATATATTTT. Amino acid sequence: CASSLGVSGNTIYF.

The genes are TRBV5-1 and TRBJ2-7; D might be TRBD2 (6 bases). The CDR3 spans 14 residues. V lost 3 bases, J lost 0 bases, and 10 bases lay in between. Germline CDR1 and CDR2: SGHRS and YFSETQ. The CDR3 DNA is TGCGCCAGCAGCTGGGACTTGAGCTCCTACGAGCAGTACTTC. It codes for CASSWDLSSYEQYF. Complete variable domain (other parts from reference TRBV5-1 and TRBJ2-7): KAGVTQTPRYLIKTRGQQVTLSCSPISGHRSVSWYQQTPGQGLQFLFEYFSETQRNKGNFPGRFSGRQFSNSRSEMNVSTLELGDSALYLCASSWDLSSYEQYFGPGTRLTVT.